This entry lists 25 T cell receptor beta chains sequenced from one sample in a study of shared clonotypes between healthy human individuals. TCRdb keeps only in-frame clones here, not all; method: immunoSEQ multiplex PCR. Of approximately 2.4 million clones in the sample, under 97% were seen once. Sequenced: naive CD4+ T cells sorted from blood. Subset indicated: CD45RA+ positively selected. Receptors originate from a man aged 18 to 29 in good health.

V is TRBV6-6 and J is TRBJ2-3; D unclear. The V gene's germline CDR1 is MNHNY and CDR2 SVGAGI (reference sequence). The CDR3 runs to 12 residues. Between the trimmed V and J ends, which lost 2 bases and 6 bases, there was a span of 6 bases. The CDR3 DNA sequence: TGTGCCAGCAGTTACGGTCCGGATACGCAGTATTTT. Protein product: CASSYGPDTQYF.

The chain joins TRBV18 to TRBJ1-4; 9 nucleotides line up with TRBD1. The CDR3 has 14 residues. Germline V lookup: CDR1 KGHSH, CDR2 LQKENI. V lost 5 bases to trimming and J lost 8 bases; unmatched junction nucleotides: 6. Written as DNA, the CDR3 is TGTGCCAGCTCAGCCGGGACAGGGCCGGAAAAACTGTTTTTT. It specifies CASSAGTGPEKLFF.

The chain has TRBV11-2 and TRBJ2-1; D gene uncertain. From germline, CDR1 is SGHAT and CDR2 FQNNGV. The CDR3 is 13 amino acids. Trimming removed 0 bases from V and 10 bases from J, with 10 bases in between. The CDR3 is CASSLDLIREQFF. The CDR3 DNA reads TGTGCCAGCAGCTTAGATCTAATCAGGGAGCAGTTCTTC.

The V gene is TRBV5-1, the J gene TRBJ2-6; 9 bases match TRBD1. V shed 0 bases and J 0 bases; nucleotides not matched to a gene: 4. The germline gives CDR1 SGHRS, CDR2 YFSETQ. The CDR3 covers 18 residues. The CDR3 here is CASSLDRGLASGANVLTF. For the CDR3, the DNA is TGCGCCAGCAGCTTGGACAGGGGGCTTGCCTCTGGGGCCAACGTCCTGACTTTC.

Note on this clone: This same CDR3 is encoded by further DNA sequences in the sample. The V and J genes are TRBV19 and TRBJ1-1; D remains ambiguous. The CDR3 has 13 residues. Germline lookup yields CDR1 LNHDA and CDR2 SQIVND (reference sequence). Trimming stripped 1 base from V and 1 base from J, with 4 bases between. Written as DNA, the CDR3 is TGTGCCAGTAGTATAGTAGAGAACACTGAAGCTTTCTTT. This gives the protein CASSIVENTEAFF.

This chain joins TRBV19 and TRBJ2-3, with TRBD1 identical over 9 bases. The CDR3 is 15 amino acids. Looked up from germline, CDR1 is LNHDA and CDR2 is SQIVND (reference sequence). V gave up 5 bases and J gave up 4 bases; unmatched junction bases: 7. DNA for the CDR3: TGTGCCAGTAGTTTCGGGACAGGGAATGCAGATACGCAGTATTTT. Its protein product is CASSFGTGNADTQYF.

The chain combines TRBV27 with TRBJ2-3; D uncertain. The germline gives CDR1 MNHEY, CDR2 SMNVEV (reference sequence). V lost 0 bases, J lost 5 bases, and 9 bases lay in between. This CDR3 has 14 residues. CDR3: CASSLSPSGDTQYF. In DNA, the CDR3 is TGTGCCAGCAGTTTATCCCCGAGTGGAGATACGCAGTATTTT.

CDR3 protein: CASKLGVDGNTIYF. CDR3 coding DNA: TGTGCCAGCAAGCTCGGGGTAGATGGAAACACCATATATTTT. The chain recombines TRBV6-1 with TRBJ1-3; D gene unclear. The germline V gene has CDR1 MNHNS and CDR2 SASEGT. The CDR3 runs 14 residues. V was clipped by 7 bases and J by 3 bases, with 13 bases between them.

Details on this clone: Different DNA sequences within this sample yield the same CDR3. The chain employs TRBV28 and TRBJ1-4; no clear D. The CDR3 extends over 15 amino acids. Trimming stripped 3 bases from V and 8 bases from J, with 16 bases between. Germline assignment: CDR1 MDHEN and CDR2 SYDVKM. CDR3 nucleotide sequence: TGTGCCAGCAGTTTTAGGCAAGGACGAAACGAAAAACTGTTTTTT. This codes for CASSFRQGRNEKLFF. The whole variable domain, filled in from reference TRBV28 and TRBJ1-4, reads DVKVTQSSRYLVKRTGEKVFLECVQDMDHENMFWYRQDPGLGLRLIYFSYDVKMKEKGDIPEGYSVSREKKERFSLILESASTNQTSMYLCASSFRQGRNEKLFFGSGTQLSVL.

The chain carries TRBV4-3 and TRBJ2-7; TRBD2 might be the D (5 bases). The V and J ends lost 4 bases and 0 bases respectively, with 7 bases between them. CDR1 is LGHNA, CDR2 YSLEER, per germline. The CDR3 contains 13 residues. The CDR3 here is CASSPGFSYEQYF. CDR3 coding DNA: TGCGCCAGCAGCCCGGGGTTCTCCTACGAGCAGTACTTC.

In regard to this clone: This sample includes further DNA sequences coding for the same CDR3. The V gene is TRBV14, the J gene TRBJ1-2; D gene ambiguous. The CDR3 runs 12 residues. Trimming cost V 1 base and J 4 bases, with 4 bases left between them. Germline CDR1 reads SGHDN; CDR2 reads FVKESK. The CDR3 protein is CASSQGAYGYTF. The CDR3 nucleotides are TGTGCCAGCAGCCAAGGGGCCTATGGCTACACCTTC. Supplemented by reference TRBV14 and TRBJ1-2, the full variable domain reads EAGVTQFPSHSVIEKGQTVTLRCDPISGHDNLYWYRRVMGKEIKFLLHFVKESKQDESGMPNNRFLAERTGGTYSTLKVQPAELEDSGVYFCASSQGAYGYTFGSGTRLTVV.

The chain uses TRBV6-5 and TRBJ2-1; D uncertain. This CDR3 has 13 amino acids. CDR1 and CDR2 (germline): MNHEY, SVGAGI. Trimming removed 4 bases at V and 5 bases at J, with 9 bases between. The CDR3 DNA reads as TGTGCCAGCAGTTCCCCTAGAGACAATGAGCAGTTCTTC. This translates into CASSSPRDNEQFF.

The J gene is TRBJ2-1, the V gene TRBV10-1; 9 nucleotides align to TRBD1. Germline assignment: CDR1 WNHNN and CDR2 SYGVQD (reference sequence). Trimming took 3 bases from V and 7 from J; bases not matched to a gene: 7. This CDR3 is 15 amino acids long. CDR3 DNA sequence: TGCGCCAGCAGTGAATCGGGACAGGGCTGGAATGAGCAGTTCTTC. Translated, it gives CASSESGQGWNEQFF.

The gene calls are TRBV27 and TRBJ2-1, with 12 bases lining up with TRBD2. Trimming cost V 5 bases and J 5 bases; bases outside gene matches: 10. The CDR3 totals 17 residues. Germline V gives CDR1 MNHEY, CDR2 SMNVEV (reference sequence). The CDR3 loop reads CASSTRTSGNPNNEQFF. The DNA of the CDR3 is TGTGCCAGCAGTACACGGACTAGCGGGAATCCCAACAATGAGCAGTTCTTC.

This sequence joins TRBV2 and TRBJ1-2; tentatively, D is TRBD1 (6 bases). Germline V gene lookup returns CDR1 SNHLY and CDR2 FYNNEI. Between the trimmed V and J ends, which lost 2 bases and 4 bases, there was a span of 14 bases. The CDR3 loop spans 15 amino acids. The DNA of the CDR3 is TGTGCCAGCAGTGAACGCACCGACAGGCTCTATGGCTACACCTTC. It yields the protein CASSERTDRLYGYTF.

The chain has TRBV11-1 and TRBJ1-1, with TRBD1 as a possible D gene (5 bases). This CDR3 is built from 16 residues. CDR1 and CDR2 (germline): SGHAT, FQDESV (reference sequence). Trimming pared 6 bases from V and 1 base from J, leaving 18 bases between. The CDR3 DNA is TGTGCCAGCAGTGACGATGGGACGGCAAAGAACACTGAAGCTTTCTTT. Its protein is CASSDDGTAKNTEAFF.

Here the CDR3 DNA reads TGTGCCAGCAGCTTGACCAGCGGATTAGCCAAAAACATTCAGTACTTC. It is translated as CASSLTSGLAKNIQYF. The chain recombines TRBV5-5 with TRBJ2-4; D possibly corresponds to TRBD2 (5 bases). The CDR3 consists of 16 residues. V lost 1 base, J lost 0 bases, and 11 bases lay in between. Per the germline V gene, CDR1 is SGHKS and CDR2 is YYEKEE (reference sequence).

This chain connects TRBV11-2 to TRBJ1-2; the D is unclear. The CDR3 extends over 17 amino acids. Germline V gives CDR1 SGHAT, CDR2 FQNNGV. V lost 4 bases, J lost 1 base, and 19 bases lay in between. CDR3 in amino acids: CASSSLRIDGFNYGYTF. For the CDR3, the DNA is TGTGCCAGCAGCTCTCTCCGGATCGACGGATTTAACTATGGCTACACCTTC.

The chain has TRBV4-1 and TRBJ2-5; no reliable D call. The CDR3 has 12 amino acids. V was clipped by 0 bases and J by 7 bases, with 6 bases between them. Germline CDR1 reads MGHRA; CDR2 reads YSYEKL. CDR3 in DNA: TGCGCCAGCAGCCAAGATTTCGGGACCCAGTACTTC. As protein: CASSQDFGTQYF.

The chain links TRBV7-2 to TRBJ1-1, with 9 nucleotides matching TRBD1. V trimming: 5 bases; J trimming: 4 bases; junction bases outside the gene matches: 8. The germline V gene encodes CDR1 SGHTA and CDR2 FQGNSA. The CDR3 has 15 residues. This CDR3 is CASSPDRGRGTEAFF. CDR3 coding DNA: TGTGCCAGCAGCCCGGACAGGGGAAGGGGCACTGAAGCTTTCTTT. Together with reference TRBV7-2 and TRBJ1-1, the CDR3 gives the full variable domain: GAGVSQSPSNKVTEKGKDVELRCDPISGHTALYWYRQSLGQGLEFLIYFQGNSAPDKSGLPSDRFSAERTGGSVSTLTIQRTQQEDSAVYLCASSPDRGRGTEAFFGQGTRLTVV.

V is TRBV7-9 and J is TRBJ1-2; D uncertain. This CDR3 has 12 residues. The germline V gene encodes CDR1 SEHNR and CDR2 FQNEAQ (reference sequence). The V gene lost 5 bases and the J gene lost 3 bases, with 7 bases spanning the gap. The CDR3 reads CASSLAYYGYTF. DNA for the CDR3: TGTGCCAGCAGCCTCGCGTACTATGGCTACACCTTC.

The gene calls are TRBV29-1 and TRBJ2-4; 8 bases are a match to TRBD2. Germline CDR1 SQVTM, CDR2 ANQGSEA. This CDR3 is 15 amino acids long. The V and J ends lost 6 bases and 5 bases, in that order; junction bases with no gene match: 12. This chain's CDR3 is CSVPSGSSGENIQYF. DNA of the CDR3: TGCAGCGTCCCCTCCGGCAGTAGCGGGGAAAACATTCAGTACTTC.

The chain joins TRBV30 to TRBJ2-5; D gene unclear. The V gene lost 5 bases and the J gene lost 4 bases, with 14 bases spanning the gap. The CDR3 has 13 amino acids. Germline-derived CDR1 and CDR2 are GTSNPN and SVGIG (reference sequence). CDR3 nucleotides: TGTGCCTGGTCCCCCGGTCTGGGAGAGACCCAGTACTTC. Translating it yields CAWSPGLGETQYF.

The chain has TRBV4-1 and TRBJ1-2; D call uncertain. The CDR3 contains 16 residues. The germline V gene has CDR1 MGHRA and CDR2 YSYEKL. V gave up 2 bases and J gave up 3 bases, with 16 bases separating them. CDR3 sequence reads: CASSQTTSGSYYGYTF. As DNA, the CDR3 is TGCGCCAGCAGCCAAACAACGTCGGGCTCCTACTATGGCTACACCTTC.

The chain couples TRBV10-2 to TRBJ2-1, with TRBD2 as a possible D gene (6 bases). Germline V CDR1 and CDR2: WSHSY, SAAADI. Trimming took off 4 bases at V and 6 bases at J, with 16 bases between the two ends. This CDR3 is 15 amino acids long. CDR3 protein: CASSGGTSNLNEQFF. DNA for the CDR3: TGCGCCAGCAGTGGGGGGACTTCAAATCTCAATGAGCAGTTCTTC.